Listed here are 15 T cell receptor beta chains from one sample, sequenced in a study of CD4+ T cells in melanoma. The repertoire was sequenced with immunoSEQ multiplex PCR; TCRdb's copy has only in-frame clones and lacks some. The sample has around 18,000 clones, about 80% seen once; the top ten hold 5.1%. The source material was cells from a culture (not recorded whether cultured in vitro). The receptors come from a human donor with melanoma.

The rearrangement joins TRBV5-1 to TRBJ1-4, with D maybe TRBD1 (5 bases). The CDR3 runs to 15 residues. V was trimmed by 0 bases and J by 5 bases, leaving 11 bases between them. Germline CDR1 reads SGHRS; CDR2 reads YFSETQ. The CDR3 nucleotides are TGCGCCAGCAGCTTGGGGGGGACGGGAAATGAAAAACTGTTTTTT. This sequence encodes CASSLGGTGNEKLFF.

The genes are TRBV10-2 and TRBJ2-3; D call uncertain. CDR3 length: 12 residues. With 5 bases removed from V and 2 bases from J, the gap between germline ends came to 5 bases. Germline lookup yields CDR1 WSHSY and CDR2 SAAADI. This CDR3 reads CASSPTTDTQYF. The CDR3 DNA reads as TGCGCCAGCAGTCCTACCACAGATACGCAGTATTTT.

This chain connects TRBV11-2 to TRBJ2-2; 7 bases map to TRBD1. Germline V gene lookup returns CDR1 SGHAT and CDR2 FQNNGV. CDR3 length: 15 residues. V dropped 3 bases and J dropped 1; count of bases not matched to a gene: 2. CDR3 region: CASSFRQGNTGELFF. The CDR3 DNA is TGTGCCAGCAGCTTTAGACAGGGGAACACCGGGGAGCTGTTTTTT.

The V gene is TRBV29-1, the J gene TRBJ1-4; no firm D call. The germline V gene has CDR1 SQVTM and CDR2 ANQGSEA. The V end was cut by 7 bases, the J end by 8 bases, with 8 bases between. The CDR3 length is 10 residues. As DNA, the CDR3 is TGCAGCGCGGAGGGCGAAAAACTGTTTTTT. This encodes CSAEGEKLFF.

This rearrangement joins TRBV11-2 to TRBJ2-1, with 12 bases lining up with TRBD1. Per germline, CDR1 SGHAT and CDR2 FQNNGV. V gave up 5 bases and J gave up 5 bases; unmatched junction bases: 16. The CDR3 runs to 19 residues. The CDR3 DNA reads TGTGCCAGCAGCGCCGGGACAGGGGGCAGTTGGGGTCGAGACAATGAGCAGTTCTTC. Protein: CASSAGTGGSWGRDNEQFF.

The CDR3 DNA reads as TGTGCCAGCAGCTTGGGGCAGGACTATGGCTACACCTTC. Protein product: CASSLGQDYGYTF. The chain links TRBV5-4 to TRBJ1-2; D is unresolved. Germline values: CDR1 SGHNT, CDR2 YYREEE (reference sequence). This CDR3 is built from 13 residues. V was trimmed by 0 bases and J by 3 bases, leaving 6 bases between them.

The chain employs TRBV5-8 and TRBJ1-4; D unclear. V gave up 3 bases and J gave up 8 bases, with 11 bases separating them. CDR1 is SGHTS and CDR2 is YDEGEE in the germline V gene. The CDR3 loop spans 13 amino acids. Here the CDR3 reads CASSSDRGEKLFF. CDR3 nucleotide sequence: TGTGCCAGCAGCTCGGACCGCGGGGAAAAACTGTTTTTT.

This clone was recorded a few times. The rearrangement uses TRBV5-5 and TRBJ1-4, with unresolved D. This CDR3 region has 15 residues. CDR1 is SGHKS and CDR2 is YYEKEE in the germline V gene (reference sequence). The V and J ends lost 1 base and 8 bases respectively, with 15 bases between them. CDR3 sequence reads: CASSLSTSDGEKLFF. CDR3 sequence (DNA): TGTGCCAGCAGCTTGAGTACGAGCGACGGAGAAAAACTGTTTTTT.

The chain links TRBV19 to TRBJ1-2; possible D gene TRBD1, 5 bases. Between the trimmed V and J ends, which lost 2 bases and 3 bases, there was a span of 13 bases. The CDR3 is 15 residues long. CDR1 is LNHDA, CDR2 SQIVND, per germline (reference sequence). This CDR3 is CASSIFLETDYGYTF. CDR3 nucleotide sequence: TGTGCCAGTAGTATATTCCTCGAGACAGACTATGGCTACACCTTC.

The chain employs TRBV29-1 and TRBJ1-2, with 7 bases fitting TRBD1. The CDR3 has 14 residues. Trimming cost V 3 bases and J 4 bases; bases outside gene matches: 8. The germline V gene encodes CDR1 SQVTM and CDR2 ANQGSEA. CDR3 protein: CSVEETGRPYGYTF. CDR3 nucleotides: TGCAGCGTTGAGGAGACAGGGAGACCCTATGGCTACACCTTC.

The chain employs TRBV19 and TRBJ1-5, with a weak D call TRBD1 (5 bases). The CDR3 spans 15 residues. The V gene lost 7 bases and the J gene lost 4 bases, with 17 bases spanning the gap. CDR1 and CDR2 from the germline V gene are LNHDA and SQIVND (reference sequence). The CDR3: CASNRGSGGNQPQHF. The CDR3 DNA reads TGTGCCAGTAATCGGGGCTCGGGGGGTAATCAGCCCCAGCATTTT. Based on the CDR3 plus reference TRBV19 and TRBJ1-5, the full variable domain is DGGITQSPKYLFRKEGQNVTLSCEQNLNHDAMYWYRQDPGQGLRLIYYSQIVNDFQKGDIAEGYSVSREKKESFPLTVTSAQKNPTAFYLCASNRGSGGNQPQHFGDGTRLSIL.

This clone was seen just once. This chain links TRBV2 with TRBJ2-7; D is undetermined. The CDR3 has 11 residues. Germline CDR1 and CDR2: SNHLY and FYNNEI. The V end lost 7 bases, the J end lost 2 bases, and 6 bases lay between the germline ends. As DNA, the CDR3 is TGTGCCAGCACTGGGGCCTACGAGCAGTACTTC. As protein: CASTGAYEQYF.

The J gene is TRBJ2-7, the V gene TRBV10-1; D unclear. V lost 11 bases, J lost 3 bases, and 5 bases lay in between. The CDR3 has 9 residues. Per germline, CDR1 WNHNN and CDR2 SYGVQD (reference sequence). The CDR3 loop is CAGDYEQYF. The CDR3 nucleotides read TGCGCCGGCGACTACGAGCAGTACTTC.

The chain combines TRBV4-1 with TRBJ2-6; D is possibly TRBD1 or TRBD2 (5 bases each). CDR1 is MGHRA, CDR2 YSYEKL, per germline. V gave up 0 bases and J gave up 0 bases, with 21 bases separating them. The CDR3 consists of 21 residues. For the CDR3, the DNA is TGCGCCAGCAGCCAAGATCTAGCAGGGAATAAGTTGAGCTCTGGGGCCAACGTCCTGACTTTC. This codes for CASSQDLAGNKLSSGANVLTF.

This sequence joins TRBV5-8 and TRBJ1-5; D unresolved. This CDR3 is 16 amino acids long. Trimming took 3 bases from V and 3 from J, leaving 16 bases between them. Germline V gene lookup returns CDR1 SGHTS and CDR2 YDEGEE. The CDR3 nucleotides are TGTGCCAGCAGCTCCCTGACCGAGATTTTCAATCAGCCCCAGCATTTT. Protein sequence: CASSSLTEIFNQPQHF.